One sample yielded the 16 T cell receptor beta chains listed below, sequenced in a study of T cells after yellow fever vaccination. Via MiXCR, TCRdb re-called the 5' RACE reads, giving one row per CDR3 protein. The sample lists some 300,000 distinct CDR3 sequences; 8.7% were seen once. Sequenced here: CD4+ T cells sorted from PBMCs, sampled 5 days after the yellow fever booster vaccination. These receptors were obtained from a man aged 18 to 29 who received the YFV17D yellow fever vaccine.

The chain links TRBV7-9 to TRBJ2-3; TRBD1 might be the D (5 bases). V lost 5 bases and J 7 bases, leaving 13 bases between the germline ends. This CDR3 is 13 amino acids long. The germline CDR1 and CDR2 sequences are SEHNR and FQNEAQ (reference sequence). CDR3: CASSQQAVHTQYF. The CDR3 DNA reads as TGTGCCAGCAGCCAACAGGCGGTGCATACGCAGTATTTT.

The sample holds a few counts of this clonotype. The rearrangement links TRBV7-2 to TRBJ1-2; 9 nucleotides align to TRBD1. In germline, CDR1 is SGHTA, CDR2 FQGNSA. This CDR3 is 15 amino acids long. V shed 5 bases and J 3 bases; nucleotides not matched to a gene: 7. Here the CDR3 DNA reads TGTGCCAGCAGCCTACCGGGACAGGGTCACTATGGCTACACCTTC. Protein product: CASSLPGQGHYGYTF. Using reference TRBV7-2 and TRBJ1-2 for the parts outside the CDR3, the full variable domain is GAGVSQSPSNKVTEKGKDVELRCDPISGHTALYWYRQSLGQGLEFLIYFQGNSAPDKSGLPSDRFSAERTGGSVSTLTIQRTQQEDSAVYLCASSLPGQGHYGYTFGSGTRLTVV.

This clonotype was observed a handful of times. CDR3 nucleotide sequence: TGCGCCAGCAGCCCCGGGGGGGTCACTAACAATGAGCAGTTCTTC. Translating it yields CASSPGGVTNNEQFF. The chain links TRBV5-1 to TRBJ2-1; TRBD2 matches at 8 bases. V shed 4 bases and J 5 bases; nucleotides not matched to a gene: 8. CDR1 and CDR2 from the germline V gene are SGHRS and YFSETQ. The CDR3 extends over 15 amino acids.

The rearrangement joins TRBV28 to TRBJ2-1; 9 nucleotides agree with TRBD1. The ends lost 6 bases at V and 12 bases at J; junction bases unmatched: 6. The CDR3 extends over 12 amino acids. The V gene's germline CDR1 is MDHEN and CDR2 SYDVKM. DNA of the CDR3: TGTGCCAGCAGGCCGGGACAGGGTGTGCAGTTCTTC. Translated, it gives CASRPGQGVQFF.

The chain couples TRBV6-4 to TRBJ2-7, with a weak D call TRBD1 (6 bases). Trimming removed 5 bases at V and 0 bases at J, with 17 bases between. Germline loops: CDR1 MRHNA, CDR2 SNTAGT. There are 16 residues in the CDR3. The CDR3 is CASSHYDRQSSYEQYV. In DNA, the CDR3 is TGTGCCAGCAGTCACTATGACAGGCAAAGCTCCTACGAGCAGTACGTC.

The genes are TRBV20-1 and TRBJ2-2; TRBD2 aligns across 12 bases. This CDR3 has 14 amino acids. V shed 6 bases, J shed 7 bases, and the junction held 6 bases outside the gene matches. Looked up from germline, CDR1 is DFQATT and CDR2 is SNEGSKA (reference sequence). The CDR3 bases are TGCAGTGCAGCTAGCGGGGGGGCGAACGGGGAGCTGTTTTTT. Amino acid sequence: CSAASGGANGELFF.

This clonotype turned up a few times. The chain recombines TRBV2 with TRBJ2-3, with TRBD1 matching over 9 bases. The CDR3 runs to 17 residues. Trimming at V came to 4 bases and at J to 0 bases, leaving 8 bases not matched to a gene. CDR1 is SNHLY and CDR2 is FYNNEI in the germline V gene. CDR3 sequence: CASSGGQGPRSTDTQYF. The CDR3 DNA sequence: TGTGCCAGCAGTGGCGGACAGGGGCCAAGAAGCACAGATACGCAGTATTTT.

V is TRBV4-2 and J is TRBJ2-5, with D possibly TRBD2 on 5 matching bases. From germline, CDR1 is LGHNA and CDR2 YNFKEQ. Trimming removed 3 bases from V and 5 bases from J, with 25 bases in between. This CDR3 contains 18 residues. CDR3 sequence reads: CASSQEPIGPAWEETQYF. The CDR3 nucleotides are TGTGCCAGCAGCCAGGAACCCATTGGGCCAGCATGGGAGGAGACCCAGTACTTC.

The chain employs TRBV29-1 and TRBJ2-3; 9 positions match TRBD2. From germline, CDR1 is SQVTM and CDR2 ANQGSEA. CDR3 length equals 18 residues. Trimming at V came to 5 bases and at J to 0 bases, leaving 15 bases not matched to a gene. The CDR3 is CSVKAGGPFRSSTDTQYF. DNA for the CDR3: TGCAGCGTTAAGGCGGGGGGGCCCTTCCGGTCGAGCACAGATACGCAGTATTTT.

The chain carries TRBV7-8 and TRBJ2-2; D call uncertain. Germline lookup yields CDR1 SGHVS and CDR2 FQNEAQ. The CDR3 consists of 14 residues. V lost 4 bases and J lost 6, with 12 bases in between. CDR3 sequence: CASSSPWVSGELFF. The CDR3 nucleotides read TGTGCCAGCAGCTCCCCTTGGGTGTCCGGGGAGCTGTTTTTT.

This sequence joins TRBV6-5 and TRBJ1-2; 9 bases are a match to TRBD1. This CDR3 spans 17 amino acids. In germline, CDR1 is MNHEY, CDR2 SVGAGI. After removal of 5 bases from V and 7 bases from J, the junction contained 17 bases not matched to a gene. DNA for the CDR3: TGTGCCAGCAGTCCGCCCTATACCGGACAGGGGAGGCTTGGCTACACCTTC. Its translation is CASSPPYTGQGRLGYTF.

V usage is TRBV27 and J usage is TRBJ1-2; no clear D gene. Germline CDR1 and CDR2: MNHEY and SMNVEV (reference sequence). With 6 bases removed from V and 4 bases from J, the gap between germline ends came to 6 bases. This CDR3 is built from 11 residues. The CDR3: CASRRGYGYTF. For the CDR3, the DNA is TGTGCCAGCAGGCGGGGCTATGGCTACACCTTC.

This clonotype was seen a handful of times. The CDR3 sequence is CASSYSFRKNRDYGYTF. The CDR3 DNA reads as TGTGCCAGCAGTTACTCGTTTCGTAAAAACAGGGACTATGGCTACACCTTC. This chain connects TRBV6-2 or TRBV6-3 to TRBJ1-2; D perhaps matches TRBD1 (6 bases). Deletions cut 0 bases from V and 3 bases from J, with 17 bases between. The CDR3 sequence is 17 residues long. The germline V gene encodes CDR1 MNHEY and CDR2 SVGEGT.

The table lists this clonotype with many counts. The chain recombines TRBV4-1 with TRBJ2-2; TRBD1 might be the D (6 bases). Germline CDR1 MGHRA, CDR2 YSYEKL. V dropped 5 bases and J dropped 2 bases, with 21 bases sitting between them. The CDR3 extends over 18 amino acids. CDR3 sequence (DNA): TGCGCCAGCAGCAAAAGAGGGTTCGACAGGCTCAACACCGGGGAGCTGTTTTTT. It is translated as CASSKRGFDRLNTGELFF.

The V and J genes are TRBV5-1 and TRBJ2-3; 7 bases fit TRBD1. Germline values: CDR1 SGHRS, CDR2 YFSETQ. The CDR3 is 16 residues long. Trimming took 4 bases from V and 0 from J; bases not matched to a gene: 8. CDR3 nucleotides: TGCGCCAGCAGCAGAGGACAGGCGCTTAGCACAGATACGCAGTATTTT. Protein sequence: CASSRGQALSTDTQYF.

The V call is TRBV5-4, the J call TRBJ2-7; 8 bases line up with TRBD2. Germline values: CDR1 SGHNT, CDR2 YYREEE (reference sequence). This CDR3 region has 13 residues. V shed 0 bases, J shed 6 bases, and the junction held 2 bases outside the gene matches. The CDR3 bases are TGTGCCAGCAGCTTGGCGGGGGGGCGCGAGCAGTACTTC. This translates into CASSLAGGREQYF.